The 7 T cell receptor beta chains listed next were all sequenced from one sample in a study of T cell responses to AZD1222 COVID-19 vaccine. Data came from immunoSEQ multiplex PCR; TCRdb stores just in-frame clones and leaves some out. The sample contains about 96,000 clones, roughly nine tenths of which appear only once. Sequenced material: peripheral blood, taken on day 0 of AZD1222 vaccination. The source is an adult in good health.

This chain connects TRBV6-5 to TRBJ1-2; 7 bases are shared with TRBD1. V dropped 7 bases and J dropped 2; count of bases not matched to a gene: 1. The CDR3 spans 12 residues. Germline CDR1 reads MNHEY; CDR2 reads SVGAGI. The CDR3 coding sequence is TGTGCCAGCAAGGGGGCGAACTATGGCTACACCTTC. Its translation: CASKGANYGYTF.

V usage is TRBV5-1 and J usage is TRBJ1-2; D might be TRBD1 (5 bases). Germline V lookup: CDR1 SGHRS, CDR2 YFSETQ. The CDR3 extends over 14 amino acids. Trimming removed 4 bases at V and 3 bases at J, with 13 bases between. The CDR3 DNA is TGCGCCAGCAGCCAAGACGGAGGGGACTATGGCTACACCTTC. This translates into CASSQDGGDYGYTF.

The chain uses TRBV18 and TRBJ1-4; possibly TRBD1 for D (5 bases). Germline assignment: CDR1 KGHSH and CDR2 LQKENI. V lost 2 bases and J 5 bases, leaving 12 bases between the germline ends. This CDR3 is 15 amino acids long. The CDR3 loop reads CASSPGASRNEKLFF. As DNA, the CDR3 is TGTGCCAGCTCACCAGGGGCTTCGCGAAATGAAAAACTGTTTTTT.

Only one count was recorded for this clone. This rearrangement joins TRBV6-2 or TRBV6-3 to TRBJ1-5; unclear D gene. Germline loops: CDR1 MNHEY, CDR2 SVGEGT. The CDR3 covers 12 residues. Deletions cut 5 bases from V and 3 bases from J, with 5 bases between. CDR3 protein: CASSNYNQPQHF. Here the CDR3 DNA reads TGTGCCAGCAGTAACTACAATCAGCCCCAGCATTTT.

The V and J genes are TRBV2 and TRBJ1-5, with 8 positions matching TRBD1. V was pared by 5 bases and J by 6 bases, with 6 bases of the junction left unmatched. Per germline, CDR1 SNHLY and CDR2 FYNNEI. CDR3 size: 14 residues. DNA of the CDR3: TGTGCCAGCAGTTTACAGGGGGGAGTTCAGCCCCAGCATTTT. Its translation: CASSLQGGVQPQHF. Drawing the rest from reference TRBV2 and TRBJ1-5, the complete variable domain is EPEVTQTPSHQVTQMGQEVILRCVPISNHLYFYWYRQILGQKVEFLVSFYNNEISEKSEIFDDQFSVERPDGSNFTLKIRSTKLEDSAMYFCASSLQGGVQPQHFGDGTRLSIL.

V usage is TRBV30 and J usage is TRBJ2-1, with a tentative D call TRBD2 (6 bases). The germline V and J ends were trimmed by 0 bases and 15 bases, with 18 bases remaining between them. Germline V lookup: CDR1 GTSNPN, CDR2 SVGIG (reference sequence). CDR3 size: 13 residues. CDR3 in DNA: TGTGCCTGGAGTGTAGGAGGGGACCAAAGCAGGTTCTTC. Protein sequence: CAWSVGGDQSRFF.

V gene TRBV5-4 combines with J gene TRBJ1-2; D unresolved. Trimming shortened V by 0 bases and J by 6 bases, and 15 bases separated the two germline ends. Germline V gene data show CDR1 as SGHNT and CDR2 as YYREEE (reference sequence). The CDR3 covers 15 residues. CDR3 bases: TGTGCCAGCAGCTTGGGGGCGGGGAGGTCGGATGGCTACACCTTC. Its protein is CASSLGAGRSDGYTF.